This TCR beta chain was sequenced for a study of blood T cell repertoires in COVID-19. Generated by immunoSEQ multiplex PCR, the TCRdb table keeps only in-frame clones and is missing some. The sample includes under 90,000 clones, roughly 90% of them seen just once. The V end lost 1 base, the J end lost 4 bases, and 17 bases lay between the germline ends. The CDR3 totals 16 residues. Germline CDR1 and CDR2: SGHRS and YFSETQ. The gene calls are TRBV5-1 and TRBJ2-5; possibly TRBD2 for D (5 bases). Sequencing was carried out using peripheral blood. The sequence was obtained from a man aged 40-55 years with COVID-19, enrolled during active disease. The CDR3 loop is CASSLTYGREGETQYF. The CDR3 DNA reads TGCGCCAGCAGCTTGACCTACGGACGAGAGGGAGAGACCCAGTACTTC.